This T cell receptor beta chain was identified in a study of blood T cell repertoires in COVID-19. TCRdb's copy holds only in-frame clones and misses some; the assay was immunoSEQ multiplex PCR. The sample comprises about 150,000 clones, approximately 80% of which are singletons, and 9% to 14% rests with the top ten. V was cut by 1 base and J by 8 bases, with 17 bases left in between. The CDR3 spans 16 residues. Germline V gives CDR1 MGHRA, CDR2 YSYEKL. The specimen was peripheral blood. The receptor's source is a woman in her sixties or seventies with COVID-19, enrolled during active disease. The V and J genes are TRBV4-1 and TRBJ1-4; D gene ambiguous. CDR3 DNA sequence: TGCGCCAGCAGCCAAGTAGGAATGGTACTGAGGGAAAAACTGTTTTTT. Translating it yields CASSQVGMVLREKLFF.